The 28 T cell receptor beta chains listed next were all sequenced from one sample in a study of CD8 T cells in Susac syndrome. The authors reverse transcribed 0.5 to 1 ug RNA with random hexamers. TCRdb fed the immunoSEQ multiplex PCR reads into MiXCR, producing one record per CDR3 protein. Of some 100,000 distinct CDR3 sequences listed, around 90% are singletons. The material sequenced was CD4+ T cells from PBMCs. The receptors were sampled from a human donor in good health.

The rearrangement uses TRBV6-5 and TRBJ2-7; D unresolved. The CDR3 is made up of 12 amino acids. Germline CDR1 reads MNHEY; CDR2 reads SVGAGI. V was trimmed by 6 bases and J by 7 bases, leaving 13 bases between them. This CDR3 reads CASRRPSGEQYF. CDR3 coding DNA: TGTGCCAGCAGGAGACCGTCCGGGGAGCAGTACTTC.

The chain has TRBV4-3 and TRBJ2-1, with a possible D match to TRBD2 (6 bases). Trimming removed 0 bases at V and 0 bases at J, with 9 bases between. CDR1 and CDR2 from the germline V gene are LGHNA and YSLEER. The CDR3 is made up of 16 amino acids. In DNA form, the CDR3 reads TGCGCCAGCAGCCAAGAGGACGGGAGCTCCTACAATGAGCAGTTCTTC. This translates into CASSQEDGSSYNEQFF.

The rearrangement uses TRBV27 and TRBJ2-1; 12 bases map to TRBD2. Trimming at V came to 6 bases and at J to 7 bases, leaving 10 bases not matched to a gene. Germline V gives CDR1 MNHEY, CDR2 SMNVEV (reference sequence). There are 16 residues in the CDR3. The CDR3 sequence: CASRLGTSGWVNEQFF. CDR3 DNA sequence: TGTGCCAGCAGGTTGGGGACTAGCGGGTGGGTGAATGAGCAGTTCTTC.

This clonotype has only one observation. The chain recombines TRBV20-1 with TRBJ1-5; 8 bases are a match to TRBD1. This CDR3 is 15 amino acids long. Germline lookup yields CDR1 DFQATT and CDR2 SNEGSKA (reference sequence). The V segment lost 3 bases and the J segment 8 bases; nucleotides outside the gene matches: 12. In DNA, the CDR3 is TGCAGTGCTAGGATTCCAACAGGGGGAGGAGAGCCCCAGCATTTT. It is translated as CSARIPTGGGEPQHF.

This chain links TRBV3-1 with TRBJ1-4; 7 nucleotides match TRBD1. This CDR3 region has 14 residues. The germline CDR1 and CDR2 sequences are LGHDT and YNNKEL (reference sequence). V lost 7 bases to trimming and J lost 1 base; unmatched junction nucleotides: 3. The CDR3 sequence is CASTGGETNEKLFF. In nucleotides, the CDR3 is TGTGCCAGCACAGGGGGGGAAACTAATGAAAAACTGTTTTTT.

The chain employs TRBV28 and TRBJ2-5, with TRBD1 identical over 9 bases. CDR1 and CDR2 from the germline V gene are MDHEN and SYDVKM. The CDR3 contains 13 residues. V lost 9 bases and J lost 4; bases outside the gene matches: 6. The CDR3 DNA follows: TGTGCCAGTCAGGACAGGGGCGTAGAGACCCAGTACTTC. Translating it yields CASQDRGVETQYF.

This rearrangement joins TRBV2 to TRBJ2-2; 8 bases match TRBD1. V was pared by 4 bases and J by 3 bases, with 7 bases of the junction left unmatched. Germline V lookup: CDR1 SNHLY, CDR2 FYNNEI. The CDR3 totals 16 residues. CDR3 sequence: CASSGGQARHTGELFF. The CDR3 nucleotides read TGTGCCAGCAGTGGGGGACAGGCGAGACACACCGGGGAGCTGTTTTTT.

The genes are TRBV4-1 and TRBJ2-5; maybe TRBD2 (9 bases). V dropped 1 base and J dropped 5 bases, with 17 bases sitting between them. Germline loops: CDR1 MGHRA, CDR2 YSYEKL. The CDR3 is made up of 16 amino acids. CDR3 DNA sequence: TGCGCCAGCAGCCAAGGACAGGGGACTAGCTTTGAGACCCAGTACTTC. Its protein is CASSQGQGTSFETQYF.

The rearrangement uses TRBV21-1 and TRBJ2-2; the D segment call TRBD2 is taken from the table without a DNA check. TRBV21-1 is recorded as a pseudogene. CDR3 length: 15 amino acids. DNA of the CDR3: TGTGCCAGCAGCATGGCGGGACGTAGCACCGGGGAGCTGTTTTTT. As protein: CASSMAGRSTGELFF.

The chain carries TRBV20-1 and TRBJ2-1; 10 bases map to TRBD2. V lost 6 bases, J lost 4 bases, and 6 bases stayed unmatched. Germline loops: CDR1 DFQATT, CDR2 SNEGSKA (reference sequence). This CDR3 is built from 14 residues. The DNA of the CDR3 is TGCAGTGCCCAGGTTAGCGGGGGGTACAATGAGCAGTTCTTC. This encodes CSAQVSGGYNEQFF.

The chain has TRBV19 and TRBJ1-1, with a tentative D call TRBD1 (6 bases). The germline V gene has CDR1 LNHDA and CDR2 SQIVND (reference sequence). V was pared by 0 bases and J by 2 bases, with 13 bases between. The CDR3 sequence is 16 residues long. The CDR3 protein is CASSIDGGGRNTEAFF. In nucleotides, the CDR3 is TGTGCCAGTAGTATAGACGGCGGGGGCCGCAACACTGAAGCTTTCTTT.

This clonotype was seen only a few times. The J gene is TRBJ2-5, the V gene TRBV6-1; maybe TRBD2 (5 bases). V lost 5 bases, J lost 3 bases, and 10 bases lay in between. The CDR3 sequence is 13 residues long. The germline CDR1 and CDR2 sequences are MNHNS and SASEGT. DNA of the CDR3: TGTGCCAGCAGTTTTAGCGTAGAAGAGACCCAGTACTTC. Translated, it gives CASSFSVEETQYF.

This chain uses TRBV27 with TRBJ1-1; the match to TRBD1 covers 7 bases. The CDR3 loop spans 17 amino acids. The ends lost 4 bases at V and 0 bases at J; junction bases unmatched: 11. Germline lookup yields CDR1 MNHEY and CDR2 SMNVEV (reference sequence). The CDR3 DNA sequence: TGTGCCAGCAGTTCGAGACAGGGAGGGGAAATGAACACTGAAGCTTTCTTT. This gives the protein CASSSRQGGEMNTEAFF.

V and J are TRBV4-3 and TRBJ2-2, with a weak D call TRBD1 (5 bases). With 4 bases removed from V and 7 bases from J, the gap between germline ends came to 10 bases. Germline CDR1 reads LGHNA; CDR2 reads YSLEER. CDR3 size: 13 residues. In nucleotides, the CDR3 is TGCGCCAGCAGCCTCGACAGTGGCGGGGAGCTGTTTTTT. Its protein product is CASSLDSGGELFF.

This chain uses TRBV7-9 with TRBJ1-5; D gene unclear. V lost 8 bases and J 6 bases, leaving 17 bases between the germline ends. The CDR3 extends over 14 amino acids. Per germline, CDR1 SEHNR and CDR2 FQNEAQ (reference sequence). The CDR3 protein is CASQEGGPFQPQHF. CDR3 sequence (DNA): TGTGCCAGCCAGGAAGGAGGGCCCTTTCAGCCCCAGCATTTT.

This clonotype is medium-sized in the sample. The chain employs TRBV7-9 and TRBJ2-7, with 7 bases identical to TRBD2. Per germline, CDR1 SEHNR and CDR2 FQNEAQ (reference sequence). Trimming at V came to 5 bases and at J to 2 bases, leaving 6 bases not matched to a gene. The CDR3 contains 14 residues. In nucleotides, the CDR3 is TGTGCCAGCAGCGAGGCGGGAGCGACCTACGAGCAGTACTTC. Its protein is CASSEAGATYEQYF.

The chain couples TRBV11-2 to TRBJ1-1; D is perhaps TRBD1 (6 bases). The CDR3 runs to 15 residues. Germline lookup yields CDR1 SGHAT and CDR2 FQNNGV. Between the trimmed V and J ends, which lost 5 bases and 4 bases, there was a span of 17 bases. The CDR3 is CASSLTTGSGTEAFF. CDR3 coding DNA: TGTGCCAGCAGCCTGACGACAGGCTCGGGCACTGAAGCTTTCTTT.

In DNA, the CDR3 is TGTGCCAGCAGCTTAGCCTTAGGGCAGTCTATTAACTATGGCTACACCTTC. Translating gives CASSLALGQSINYGYTF. The V call is TRBV7-2, the J call TRBJ1-2; no definite D call. In germline, CDR1 is SGHTA, CDR2 FQGNSA. Deletions cut 0 bases from V and 1 base from J, with 15 bases between. CDR3 length equals 17 residues.

This chain joins TRBV28 and TRBJ1-6; D may be TRBD1 (5 bases). Germline lookup yields CDR1 MDHEN and CDR2 SYDVKM. The CDR3 length is 16 residues. With 3 bases removed from V and 7 bases from J, the gap between germline ends came to 16 bases. Here the CDR3 DNA reads TGTGCCAGCAGTTTCGGGGCCGTTGCGGGGAATTCACCCCTCCACTTT. This translates into CASSFGAVAGNSPLHF.

The J gene is TRBJ2-3, the V gene TRBV20-1; 7 bases agree with TRBD1. The CDR3 covers 13 residues. The V gene end was trimmed by 5 bases and the J gene end by 6 bases; junction bases not matched to a gene: 8. Germline loops: CDR1 DFQATT, CDR2 SNEGSKA (reference sequence). The CDR3 DNA sequence: TGCAGTGCTGATGCCCTCAGGGGGGATACGCAGTATTTT. Translating gives CSADALRGDTQYF.

With regard to this clonotype: It is unclear where the CDR3 begins or ends on the DNA, so no DNA is shown, and the CDR3 is as TCRdb lists it. The chain couples TRBV15 to TRBJ2-2; no DNA check was done on the table's D call, TRBD2. In germline, CDR1 is LNHNV, CDR2 YYDKDF (reference sequence). The CDR3 contains 21 residues when both ends are counted. CDR3 sequence reads: CATSRDSGAGGPRIAPGSCFF.

V usage is TRBV4-3 and J usage is TRBJ2-2; D not resolved. V lost 4 bases and J 4 bases, leaving 4 bases between the germline ends. The germline V gene encodes CDR1 LGHNA and CDR2 YSLEER. The CDR3 consists of 12 residues. The CDR3 region has the DNA TGCGCCAGCAGCCGAATCACCGGGGAGCTGTTTTTT. It codes for CASSRITGELFF.

The rearrangement links TRBV10-2 to TRBJ1-2, with D maybe TRBD1 (5 bases). The ends were cut back, 8 bases at V and 6 bases at J, with 13 bases in the middle. Germline CDR1 and CDR2: WSHSY and SAAADI. The CDR3 is made up of 12 amino acids. CDR3 sequence reads: CASHAGGDGYTF. The CDR3 bases are TGCGCCAGCCATGCGGGGGGAGATGGCTACACCTTC.

The rearrangement links TRBV11-2 to TRBJ1-1, with D uncertain. The CDR3 consists of 14 residues. Germline CDR1 reads SGHAT; CDR2 reads FQNNGV. V lost 2 bases to trimming and J lost 4 bases, with 11 bases between them. CDR3 amino acids: CASSLLPLGTEAFF. The CDR3, as DNA: TGTGCCAGCAGCTTATTACCCCTGGGCACTGAAGCTTTCTTT.

The chain recombines TRBV28 with TRBJ1-5, with D perhaps TRBD1 (5 bases). This CDR3 is 14 amino acids long. Deletions cut 5 bases from V and 1 base from J, with 9 bases between. Germline V gene sequence: CDR1 MDHEN, CDR2 SYDVKM. The CDR3 is CASSPGGSNQPQHF. The DNA for the CDR3 is TGTGCCAGCAGTCCGGGGGGAAGCAATCAGCCCCAGCATTTT.

This clonotype showed up just once. The gene calls are TRBV6-5 and TRBJ2-6; 8 positions agree with TRBD1. CDR1 and CDR2 (germline): MNHEY, SVGAGI. This CDR3 has 21 amino acids. V shed 0 bases, J shed 0 bases, and the junction held 13 bases outside the gene matches. In DNA form, the CDR3 reads TGTGCCAGCAGTTACTCTCCGAGGGCGGGACAGGCTCACTCTGGGGCCAACGTCCTGACTTTC. It encodes CASSYSPRAGQAHSGANVLTF.

This chain joins TRBV30 and TRBJ2-7, with D hard to call. Germline CDR1 is GTSNPN and CDR2 is SVGIG (reference sequence). V was cut by 3 bases and J by 1 base, with 4 bases left in between. The CDR3 runs to 11 residues. CDR3 nucleotide sequence: TGTGCCTGGAGCATATCCTACGAGCAGTACTTC. It codes for CAWSISYEQYF. Supplemented by reference TRBV30 and TRBJ2-7, the full variable domain reads SQTIHQWPATLVQPVGSPLSLECTVEGTSNPNLYWYRQAAGRGLQLLFYSVGIGQISSEVPQNLSASRPQDRQFILSSKKLLLSDSGFYLCAWSISYEQYFGPGTRLTVT.

In its sample, this clonotype was seen once. The V gene is TRBV29-1, the J gene TRBJ2-2, with D unresolved. Germline lookup yields CDR1 SQVTM and CDR2 ANQGSEA. V gave up 5 bases and J gave up 4 bases, with 11 bases separating them. CDR3 length: 13 amino acids. Here the CDR3 DNA reads TGCAGCGTTAGTAGCCTTCGCACCGGGGAGCTGTTTTTT. Translation: CSVSSLRTGELFF.